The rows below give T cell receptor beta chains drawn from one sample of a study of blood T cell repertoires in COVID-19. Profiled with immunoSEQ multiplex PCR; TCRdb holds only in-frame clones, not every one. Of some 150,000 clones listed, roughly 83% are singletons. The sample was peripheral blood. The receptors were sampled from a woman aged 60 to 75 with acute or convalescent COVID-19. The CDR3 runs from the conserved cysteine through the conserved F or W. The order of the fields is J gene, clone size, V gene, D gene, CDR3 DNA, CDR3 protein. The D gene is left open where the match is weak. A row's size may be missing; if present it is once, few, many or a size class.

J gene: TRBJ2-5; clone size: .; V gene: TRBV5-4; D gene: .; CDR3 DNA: TGTGCCAGCAGCTTTGCAGGGGAAGAGACCCAGTACTTC; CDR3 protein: CASSFAGEETQYF
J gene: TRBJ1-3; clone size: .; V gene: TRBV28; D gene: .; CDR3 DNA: TGTGCCAGCAGTTTACAACAGAGCTCTGGAAACACCATATATTTT; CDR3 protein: CASSLQQSSGNTIYF
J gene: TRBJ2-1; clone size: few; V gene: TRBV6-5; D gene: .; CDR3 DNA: TGTGCCAGTCTAAACGGTGGGGGGAGAACCAATGAGCAGTTCTTC; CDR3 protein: CASLNGGGRTNEQFF
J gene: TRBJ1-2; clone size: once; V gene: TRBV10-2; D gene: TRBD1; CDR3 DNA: TGCGCCAGCTCCACGGGACAGGGGGCGGCTGGCTACACCTTC; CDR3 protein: CASSTGQGAAGYTF
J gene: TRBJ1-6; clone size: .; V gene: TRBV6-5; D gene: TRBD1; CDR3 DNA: TGTGCCAGCCAGAGGGACAGGGGGCGTTCACCCCTCCACTTT; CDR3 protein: CASQRDRGRSPLHF
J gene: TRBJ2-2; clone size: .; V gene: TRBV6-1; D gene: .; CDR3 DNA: TGTGCCAGCAGTGAGGCAGGGCGGACCGGGGAGCTGTTTTTT; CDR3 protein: CASSEAGRTGELFF
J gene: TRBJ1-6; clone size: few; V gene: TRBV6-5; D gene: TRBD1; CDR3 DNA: TGTGCCAGCAGTTACTCGAGGACAGGGGATTCACCCCTCCACTTT; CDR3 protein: CASSYSRTGDSPLHF
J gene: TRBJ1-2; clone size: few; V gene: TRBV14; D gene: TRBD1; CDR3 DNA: TGTGCCAGCAGCCAAGATCAGCACCAGACAGGGGGCTATGGCTACACCTTC; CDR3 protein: CASSQDQHQTGGYGYTF
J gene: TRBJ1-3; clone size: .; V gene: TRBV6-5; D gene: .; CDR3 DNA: TGTGCCAGCAGTAACAGGGCAAAGGACACCATATATTTT; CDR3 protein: CASSNRAKDTIYF
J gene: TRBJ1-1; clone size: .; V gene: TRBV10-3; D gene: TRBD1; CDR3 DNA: TGTGCCATCAGTGAGGCACAGGGGGCGGAATCTGAAGCTTTCTTT; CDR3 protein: CAISEAQGAESEAFF
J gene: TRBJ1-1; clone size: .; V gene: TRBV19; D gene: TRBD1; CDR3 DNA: TGTGCCAGTAGTACGACAGGGACCACTGAAGCTTTCTTT; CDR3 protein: CASSTTGTTEAFF
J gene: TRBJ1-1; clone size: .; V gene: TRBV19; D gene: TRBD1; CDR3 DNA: TGTGCCAGCGGACAGGGGAATACTGAAGCTTTCTTT; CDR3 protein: CASGQGNTEAFF
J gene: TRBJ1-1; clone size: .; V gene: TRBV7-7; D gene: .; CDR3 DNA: TGTGCTAGCAGCTTAGATCAGTGGAGCACTGAAGCTTTCTTT; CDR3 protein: CASSLDQWSTEAFF
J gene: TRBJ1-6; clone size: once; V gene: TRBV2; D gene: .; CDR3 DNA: TGTGCCAGCAGTGAACAGGGGTCCTATAATTCACCCCTCCACTTT; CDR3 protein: CASSEQGSYNSPLHF
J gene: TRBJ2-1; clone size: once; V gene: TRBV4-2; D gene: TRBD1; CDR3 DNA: TGTGCCAGCAGCCCAAAAGGGACAGGGGGCGGTCTCTCCAATGAGCAGTTCTTC; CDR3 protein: CASSPKGTGGGLSNEQFF
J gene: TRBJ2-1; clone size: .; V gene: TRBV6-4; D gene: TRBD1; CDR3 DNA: TGTGCCAGCAGCCATACAGGGGGGAATGAGCAGTTCTTC; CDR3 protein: CASSHTGGNEQFF
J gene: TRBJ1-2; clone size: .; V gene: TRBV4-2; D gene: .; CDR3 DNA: TGTGCCAGCAGCCAAGGAGACAAGAGTGGCTACACCTTC; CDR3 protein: CASSQGDKSGYTF
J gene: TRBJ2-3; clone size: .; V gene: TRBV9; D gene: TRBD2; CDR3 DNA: TGTGCCAGCAGCGTCTATATTAGCGGGGGGAACACAGATACGCAGTATTTT; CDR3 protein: CASSVYISGGNTDTQYF
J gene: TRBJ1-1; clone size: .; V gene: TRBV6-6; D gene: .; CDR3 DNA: TGTGCCAGCAGAAGTCAAAACACCGAAGAAGCTTTCTTT; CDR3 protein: CASRSQNTEEAFF
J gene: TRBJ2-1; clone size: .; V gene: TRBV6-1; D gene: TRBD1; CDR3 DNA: TGTGCCAGCAGTGAAGCGGTGACAGGGATTTACAATGAGCAGTTCTTC; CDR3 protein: CASSEAVTGIYNEQFF
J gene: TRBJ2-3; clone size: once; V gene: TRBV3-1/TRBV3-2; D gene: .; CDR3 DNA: TGTGCCAGCAGCCAACCTAGCCAAGATACGCAGTATTTT; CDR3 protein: CASSQPSQDTQYF
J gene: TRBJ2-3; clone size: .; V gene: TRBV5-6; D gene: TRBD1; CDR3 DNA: TGTGCCAGCAGCTTAAGACAGGGGGCAGATACGCAGTATTTT; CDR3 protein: CASSLRQGADTQYF
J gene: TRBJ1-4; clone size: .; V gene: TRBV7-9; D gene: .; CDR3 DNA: TGTGCCAGCAGCCACCACAGGGACGCTGAAAAACTGTTTTTT; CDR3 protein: CASSHHRDAEKLFF
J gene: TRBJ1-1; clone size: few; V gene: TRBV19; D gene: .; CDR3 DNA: TGTGCCAGTAGTATAGATAGCCGTCGGAACACTGAAGCTTTCTTT; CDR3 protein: CASSIDSRRNTEAFF
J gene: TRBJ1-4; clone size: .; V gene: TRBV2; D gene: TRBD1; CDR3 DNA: TGTGCCAGCACCCCCGGGCAGGGGGCTTGGGAAAAACTGTTTTTT; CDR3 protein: CASTPGQGAWEKLFF
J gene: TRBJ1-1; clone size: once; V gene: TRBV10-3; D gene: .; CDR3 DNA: TGTGCCATCAGTGAAAGCCTAGGTTGGAACACTGAAGCTTTCTTT; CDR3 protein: CAISESLGWNTEAFF
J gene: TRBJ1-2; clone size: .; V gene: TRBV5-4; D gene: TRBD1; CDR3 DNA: TGTGCCAGCAGCACCAGGACAGGGGCCGACTATGGCTACACCTTC; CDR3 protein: CASSTRTGADYGYTF
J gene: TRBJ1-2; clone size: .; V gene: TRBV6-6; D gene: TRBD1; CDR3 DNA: TGTGCCAGCAGTTACACCCCGACAGGGCTTAACTATGGCTACACCTTC; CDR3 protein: CASSYTPTGLNYGYTF
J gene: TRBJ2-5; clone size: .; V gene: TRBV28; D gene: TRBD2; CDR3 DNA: TGTGCCAGCAGCACCCTAGGACTAGCGGGGGGGAAGAAGACCCAGTACTTC; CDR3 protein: CASSTLGLAGGKKTQYF
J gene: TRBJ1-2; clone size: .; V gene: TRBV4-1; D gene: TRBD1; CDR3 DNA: TGCGCCAGCAGCCAAGACCCGACAGGGGTTTTTTATGGCTACACCTTC; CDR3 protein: CASSQDPTGVFYGYTF
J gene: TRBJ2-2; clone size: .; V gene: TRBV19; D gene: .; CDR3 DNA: TGTGCCAGTAGCGAACCCGCTCGGGCGAACACCGGGGAGCTGTTTTTT; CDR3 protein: CASSEPARANTGELFF
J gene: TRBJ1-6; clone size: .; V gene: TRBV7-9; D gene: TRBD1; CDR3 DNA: TGTGCCAGCAGCTTAGGGACAGGTCTTCGGTCACCCCTCCACTTT; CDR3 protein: CASSLGTGLRSPLHF
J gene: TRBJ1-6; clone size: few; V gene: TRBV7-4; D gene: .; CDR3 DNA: TGTGCCAGCAGCTTCACCCTCCACTTT; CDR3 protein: CASSFTLHF
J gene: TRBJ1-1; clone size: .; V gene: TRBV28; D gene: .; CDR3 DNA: TGTGCCAGCAGTTTTGGGAGGGGGTTAGGTAGCACTGAAGCTTTCTTT; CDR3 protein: CASSFGRGLGSTEAFF
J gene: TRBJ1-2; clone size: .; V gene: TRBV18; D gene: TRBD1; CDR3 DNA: TGTGCCAGCTCACTGACAGGGCCCTATGGCTACACCTTC; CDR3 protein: CASSLTGPYGYTF
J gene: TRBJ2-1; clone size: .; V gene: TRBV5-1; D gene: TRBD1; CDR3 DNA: TGCGCCAGCAGCCCCGGGACAGGGTATCGCAATGAGCAGTTCTTC; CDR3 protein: CASSPGTGYRNEQFF
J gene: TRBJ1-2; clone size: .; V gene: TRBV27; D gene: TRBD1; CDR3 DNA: TGTGCCAGCAGTCCGCAAACAGGGGGCGCGTATGGCTACACCTTC; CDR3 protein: CASSPQTGGAYGYTF
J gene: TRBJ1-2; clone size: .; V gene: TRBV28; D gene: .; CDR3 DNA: TGTGCCAGCGGACAGAATGGCTACACCTTC; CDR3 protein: CASGQNGYTF
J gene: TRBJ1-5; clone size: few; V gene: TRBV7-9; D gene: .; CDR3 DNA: TGTGCCAGCAGCTTGTCGGTAGATCAGCCCCAGCATTTT; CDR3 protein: CASSLSVDQPQHF
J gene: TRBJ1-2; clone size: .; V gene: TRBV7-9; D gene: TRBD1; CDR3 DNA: TGTGCCAGCAGTCACCGGACAGGGAACGATTTCTATGGCTACACCTTC; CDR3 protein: CASSHRTGNDFYGYTF
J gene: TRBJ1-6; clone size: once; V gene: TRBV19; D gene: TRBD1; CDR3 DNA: TGTGCCAGTAGCGGAGTGACAGGGCTGAATTCACCCCTCCACTTT; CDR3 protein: CASSGVTGLNSPLHF
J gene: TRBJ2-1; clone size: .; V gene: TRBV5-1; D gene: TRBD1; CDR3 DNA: TGCGCCAGCAGCTTGACAGGGGATTCCTACAATGAGCAGTTCTTC; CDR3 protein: CASSLTGDSYNEQFF
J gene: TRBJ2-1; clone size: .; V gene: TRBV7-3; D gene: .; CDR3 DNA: TGTGCCAGCAGCTTAACCGGGGATGGCTCCTACAATGAGCAGTTCTTC; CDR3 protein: CASSLTGDGSYNEQFF
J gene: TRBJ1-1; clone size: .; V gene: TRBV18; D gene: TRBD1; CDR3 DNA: TGTGCCAGCTCATCCCCCGGACAGGGACAGGGGGCTTTCTTT; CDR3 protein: CASSSPGQGQGAFF